The 16 T cell receptor beta chains below all came from one sample that was sequenced in a study of shared clonotypes between healthy human individuals. Only in-frame clones appear in the TCRdb table, and some are missing; sequencing was by immunoSEQ multiplex PCR. The data contain 450,000 to 500,000 clones, about three quarters of them singletons. The sequenced material came from PBMCs. Receptors originate from a woman aged 35 to 49 in good health. Some clones in this sample may be carry-over from other donors' samples.

This chain links TRBV19 with TRBJ2-7; 10 positions match TRBD2. This CDR3 has 18 residues. Germline CDR1 and CDR2: LNHDA and SQIVND (reference sequence). After removal of 3 bases from V and 6 bases from J, the junction contained 17 bases not matched to a gene. CDR3 sequence (DNA): TGTGCCAGTAGTATCGTTCACAGCGGGAGGGCCTTTTCTTCCGAGCAGTACTTC. Translated, it gives CASSIVHSGRAFSSEQYF.

The chain links TRBV4-1 to TRBJ2-7, with D possibly TRBD1 on 5 matching bases. V lost 0 bases, J lost 2 bases, and 14 bases lay in between. The length of the CDR3 is 16 residues. Germline V gives CDR1 MGHRA, CDR2 YSYEKL. The CDR3 is CASSQEQAPFTYEQYF. As DNA, the CDR3 is TGCGCCAGCAGCCAAGAACAGGCCCCATTTACCTACGAGCAGTACTTC.

The gene calls are TRBV7-8 and TRBJ2-7; 7 bases align to TRBD1. CDR3 length equals 16 residues. J was trimmed by 2 bases and V by 2 bases; bases with no gene match: 9. Germline CDR1 and CDR2: SGHVS and FQNEAQ. CDR3 sequence reads: CASSLPNRGSTYEQYF. The CDR3 DNA reads as TGTGCCAGCAGCTTACCTAACAGGGGTTCGACCTACGAGCAGTACTTC.

The rearrangement joins TRBV30 to TRBJ2-3; D is unclear. This CDR3 spans 14 amino acids. CDR1 is GTSNPN, CDR2 SVGIG, per germline (reference sequence). Between the trimmed V and J ends, which lost 8 bases and 2 bases, there was a span of 17 bases. CDR3 amino acids: CARKGLGNTDTQYF. The CDR3 DNA is TGTGCCCGAAAAGGCCTAGGAAACACAGATACGCAGTATTTT.

The chain recombines TRBV21-1 with TRBJ1-1. TRBV21-1 is a listed pseudogene. The CDR3 sequence is 16 residues long. The CDR3 spells CASSKVEGYRNTEAFF. The DNA for the CDR3 is TGTGCCAGCAGCAAAGTAGAGGGGTACAGGAACACTGAAGCTTTCTTT.

The gene calls are TRBV6-1 and TRBJ1-2, with D possibly TRBD1 on 6 matching bases. The CDR3 consists of 15 residues. Deletions cut 4 bases from V and 3 bases from J, with 15 bases between. Germline values: CDR1 MNHNS, CDR2 SASEGT. CDR3 residues: CASSAQGNGHYGYTF. CDR3 in DNA: TGTGCCAGCAGTGCACAGGGAAACGGCCACTATGGCTACACCTTC.

The chain carries TRBV14 and TRBJ2-1; tentative D call: TRBD2 (6 bases). Between the trimmed V and J ends, which lost 1 base and 2 bases, there was a span of 15 bases. CDR1 SGHDN and CDR2 FVKESK come from the germline V gene. The CDR3 spans 17 residues. The CDR3 DNA reads as TGTGCCAGCAGCCAAGGGACCGGGACTGGCGCCTACAATGAGCAGTTCTTC. Amino acid sequence: CASSQGTGTGAYNEQFF.

The chain's CDR3 is CATKRLRGWEETQYF. For the CDR3, the DNA is TGTGCCACCAAACGCCTCCGGGGATGGGAAGAGACCCAGTACTTC. V and J are TRBV15 and TRBJ2-5; TRBD2 is a possible D gene (5 bases). Looked up from germline, CDR1 is LNHNV and CDR2 is YYDKDF (reference sequence). The CDR3 totals 15 residues. Trimming took off 7 bases at V and 3 bases at J, with 18 bases between the two ends. The variable domain in full, completed from reference TRBV15 and TRBJ2-5, reads DAMVIQNPRYQVTQFGKPVTLSCSQTLNHNVMYWYQQKSSQAPKLLFHYYDKDFNNEADTPDNFQSRRPNTSFCFLDIRSPGLGDTAMYLCATKRLRGWEETQYFGPGTRLLVL.

V and J are TRBV7-9 and TRBJ2-7; 7 bases line up with TRBD2. Per germline, CDR1 SEHNR and CDR2 FQNEAQ (reference sequence). The CDR3 consists of 12 residues. The J segment lost 4 bases and the V segment lost 5 bases, leaving 2 bases of the junction unmatched. CDR3 region: CASSLLAYEQYF. CDR3 coding DNA: TGTGCCAGCAGCCTACTAGCGTACGAGCAGTACTTC.

This clone came up once. This may be a read error, as it is one base from a much larger clone. The same CDR3 is also encoded by other DNA sequences in this sample. This chain connects TRBV19 to TRBJ1-3; D unresolved. CDR1 and CDR2 (germline): LNHDA, SQIVND (reference sequence). The CDR3 spans 14 residues. The CDR3 DNA is TGTGCCAGTAGTATTCAAGGGATTGGAAACACCATATACTTT. Protein product: CASSIQGIGNTIYF.

This chain connects TRBV9 to TRBJ2-1; D is uncertain. The CDR3 is 15 residues long. Germline V lookup: CDR1 SGDLS, CDR2 YYNGEE. The V end lost 0 bases, the J end lost 0 bases, and 7 bases lay between the germline ends. The DNA for the CDR3 is TGTGCCAGCAGCGTAGTGGGAAGCTCCTACAATGAGCAGTTCTTC. Amino acid sequence: CASSVVGSSYNEQFF.

The chain recombines TRBV7-6 with TRBJ2-1, with unresolved D. The CDR3 extends over 16 amino acids. In germline, CDR1 is SGHVS, CDR2 FNYEAQ. Trimming shortened V by 3 bases and J by 0 bases, and 12 bases separated the two germline ends. CDR3 sequence reads: CASSFFSSSSYNEQFF. The CDR3 coding sequence is TGTGCCAGCAGCTTCTTTTCCTCCAGCTCCTACAATGAGCAGTTCTTC.

In this sample, this clone turned up a few times. The chain carries TRBV9 and TRBJ2-1; 13 bases are a match to TRBD2. The V gene's germline CDR1 is SGDLS and CDR2 YYNGEE. V was clipped by 4 bases and J by 1 base; unmatched bases: 8. The CDR3 runs 18 residues. The CDR3: CASSPGLAGVESYNEQFF. For the CDR3, the DNA is TGTGCCAGCAGCCCAGGACTAGCGGGAGTCGAATCCTACAATGAGCAGTTCTTC.

As for this clone: Distinct nucleotide sequences in the sample also encode this CDR3. The CDR3 nucleotides are TGTGCCAGCAGCCTCGGGACAGGGAACACTGAAGCTTTCTTT. It is translated as CASSLGTGNTEAFF. This chain uses TRBV7-3 with TRBJ1-1; 8 nucleotides align to TRBD1. Germline trimming cut 5 bases from V and 1 base from J; bases unmatched to any gene: 3. This CDR3 contains 14 residues. Germline lookup yields CDR1 SGHTA and CDR2 FQGTGA.

This clone ranks as medium-sized. The identical CDR3 is also encoded by other nucleotide sequences in the sample. This rearrangement joins TRBV28 to TRBJ1-2; D not certain. There are 14 residues in the CDR3. V was trimmed by 4 bases and J by 1 base, leaving 10 bases between them. Germline CDR1 reads MDHEN; CDR2 reads SYDVKM. The CDR3 nucleotides read TGTGCCAGCAGTTCTTCCCCTCTTAACTATGGCTACACCTTC. This gives the protein CASSSSPLNYGYTF.

The sample holds a few counts of this clone. A much more abundant neighbour one base away suggests this may be a read error. This rearrangement joins TRBV30 to TRBJ2-7; no definite D call. This CDR3 contains 17 residues. The V end was cut by 1 base, the J end by 0 bases, with 19 bases between. Germline-derived CDR1 and CDR2 are GTSNPN and SVGIG (reference sequence). CDR3 sequence reads: CAWSGPRLRAHSYEQYF. CDR3 nucleotides: TGTGCCTGGAGTGGCCCCCGCCTACGGGCGCACTCCTACGAGCAGTACTTC.